The 9 T cell receptor beta chains below all came from one sample that was sequenced in a study of OX40 agonist ivuxolimab in advanced cancers. Libraries were made using the immunoSEQ multiplex PCR assay. The immuneACCESS repertoire file appears here via TCRdb, limited to in-frame rearrangements. These files lack a portion of the clones; in checked studies, under half of the deficit traces to unresolved V genes, and the cause of the others is not known. The sample table contains 70,000 to 100,000 clones; only one count was recorded for about 87% of them. The top ten constitute less than 8% of the sample. The sequencing used CD4+ or CD8+ T cells sorted from blood, collected in a trial of the OX40 agonist ivuxolimab. The receptors were sampled from an adult with an advanced solid tumor such as melanoma, head and neck, liver or kidney cancer.

CDR3 in amino acids: CAWSDSQGPGSGANVLTF. The CDR3 nucleotides are TGTGCCTGGAGTGACAGCCAGGGTCCCGGCTCTGGGGCCAACGTCCTGACTTTC. V usage is TRBV30 and J usage is TRBJ2-6, with a tentative D call TRBD1 (5 bases). CDR3 length: 18 amino acids. CDR1 is GTSNPN, CDR2 SVGIG, per germline (reference sequence). V lost 1 base to trimming and J lost 0 bases, with 16 bases between them.

The V and J genes are TRBV2 and TRBJ2-5; D perhaps matches TRBD1 (6 bases). The V gene's germline CDR1 is SNHLY and CDR2 FYNNEI. V was pared by 6 bases and J by 3 bases, with 14 bases between. This CDR3 is built from 14 residues. In DNA form, the CDR3 reads TGTGCCAGCAGCTGGGCAGGGGCGGAAGAGACCCAGTACTTC. This sequence encodes CASSWAGAEETQYF. Full variable domain (missing parts from reference TRBV2 and TRBJ2-5): EPEVTQTPSHQVTQMGQEVILRCVPISNHLYFYWYRQILGQKVEFLVSFYNNEISEKSEIFDDQFSVERPDGSNFTLKIRSTKLEDSAMYFCASSWAGAEETQYFGPGTRLLVL.

V usage is TRBV28 and J usage is TRBJ2-7, with 7 bases lining up with TRBD1. Unmatched junction bases numbered 9, after V lost 5 bases and J lost 5 bases. The germline V gene encodes CDR1 MDHEN and CDR2 SYDVKM. The CDR3 extends over 14 amino acids. CDR3 loop: CASSPIRQGNEQYF. CDR3 DNA: TGTGCCAGCAGTCCGATCCGACAGGGAAACGAGCAGTACTTC.

This clone appeared a single time. The chain couples TRBV18 to TRBJ2-1; D possibly matches TRBD1 or TRBD2 (5 bases each). This CDR3 comprises 15 residues. The germline V gene has CDR1 KGHSH and CDR2 LQKENI. Trimming pared 0 bases from V and 7 bases from J, leaving 13 bases between. The CDR3 DNA reads TGTGCCAGCTCACCACCGGGACGGGGAATAAATGAGCAGTTCTTC. It is translated as CASSPPGRGINEQFF.

The gene calls are TRBV5-1 and TRBJ2-2, with D perhaps TRBD2 (6 bases). The germline CDR1 and CDR2 sequences are SGHRS and YFSETQ. This CDR3 spans 17 amino acids. V gave up 0 bases and J gave up 2 bases, with 14 bases separating them. The CDR3, as DNA: TGCGCCAGCAGCTTGGACGGGAGACTGCCAAACACCGGGGAGCTGTTTTTT. Translating it yields CASSLDGRLPNTGELFF.

The chain recombines TRBV10-2 with TRBJ1-1; a weak D match, TRBD1 (6 bases). V gave up 5 bases and J gave up 1 base, with 14 bases separating them. The CDR3 spans 15 residues. Germline CDR1 and CDR2: WSHSY and SAAADI. The CDR3 protein is CASSMMTGQNTEAFF. The CDR3 DNA sequence: TGCGCCAGCAGTATGATGACAGGCCAGAACACTGAAGCTTTCTTT.

The genes are TRBV28 and TRBJ2-7, with 11 positions matching TRBD2. In germline, CDR1 is MDHEN, CDR2 SYDVKM. The CDR3 has 14 residues. J gave up 3 bases and V 6 bases, and 4 bases lay outside the gene matches. The CDR3 here is CASSISGRGYEQYF. In nucleotides, the CDR3 is TGTGCCAGCAGCATTAGCGGGAGGGGCTACGAGCAGTACTTC.

The chain has TRBV27 and TRBJ2-3; 7 bases fit TRBD2. CDR3 length equals 13 residues. With 7 bases clipped from V and 4 bases from J, the junction kept 5 bases outside the gene matches. CDR1 is MNHEY and CDR2 is SMNVEV in the germline V gene (reference sequence). CDR3 DNA: TGTGCCAGCACCGGACTAGAGTCAGATACGCAGTATTTT. Translating gives CASTGLESDTQYF.

The genes are TRBV28 and TRBJ2-5; D unclear. Looked up from germline, CDR1 is MDHEN and CDR2 is SYDVKM. The ends were cut back, 4 bases at V and 3 bases at J, with 21 bases in the middle. The CDR3 length is 17 residues. For the CDR3, the DNA is TGTGCCAGCAGTTCCCGAACTTCTCGAGTTAGAGAAGAGACCCAGTACTTC. It translates to CASSSRTSRVREETQYF.